This entry is about one TCR beta chain. No antigen is known for it. This CDR3 contains 15 residues. Deletions cut 4 bases from V and 3 bases from J, with 15 bases between. Germline assignment: CDR1 MNHEY and CDR2 SVGEGT. A primer in the constant region served to generate TCR beta cDNA from 450 to 600 ng of total RNA. For TCR beta, libraries were produced by three nested multiplex PCR rounds using slightly modified ARM-PCR. The two initial PCR rounds, about 9 cycles each, used TRBV1-TRBV30 forward and C-beta reverse primers. TCRdb used MiXCR to reprocess the multiplex PCR reads, holding one entry per CDR3 protein. The data show about 310,000 distinct CDR3 sequences, nearly 60% seen once. The data were obtained in a study of tumor-infiltrating lymphocytes in primary liver carcinoma. About the research overall: Primary liver carcinoma in the patients was surgically resected. Findings of the study overall: No comparison of CD4+ and CD8+ repertoires was made, since the samples were bulk unsorted. Overlap in tumor-adjacent and tumor-blood pairs fell below that of tumor region pairs.

The authors took blood RNA from unsorted whole blood and also extracted germline DNA. Sequenced material: peripheral blood. The clonotype comes from a woman aged 25 to 39 with primary liver carcinoma and hepatitis B virus infection. This chain links TRBV6-2 or TRBV6-3 with TRBJ2-5; D may be TRBD2 (5 bases). The DNA for the CDR3 is TGTGCCAGCAGTTCCCCCGGGATACAAGAAGAGACCCAGTACTTC. Amino acids: CASSSPGIQEETQYF.